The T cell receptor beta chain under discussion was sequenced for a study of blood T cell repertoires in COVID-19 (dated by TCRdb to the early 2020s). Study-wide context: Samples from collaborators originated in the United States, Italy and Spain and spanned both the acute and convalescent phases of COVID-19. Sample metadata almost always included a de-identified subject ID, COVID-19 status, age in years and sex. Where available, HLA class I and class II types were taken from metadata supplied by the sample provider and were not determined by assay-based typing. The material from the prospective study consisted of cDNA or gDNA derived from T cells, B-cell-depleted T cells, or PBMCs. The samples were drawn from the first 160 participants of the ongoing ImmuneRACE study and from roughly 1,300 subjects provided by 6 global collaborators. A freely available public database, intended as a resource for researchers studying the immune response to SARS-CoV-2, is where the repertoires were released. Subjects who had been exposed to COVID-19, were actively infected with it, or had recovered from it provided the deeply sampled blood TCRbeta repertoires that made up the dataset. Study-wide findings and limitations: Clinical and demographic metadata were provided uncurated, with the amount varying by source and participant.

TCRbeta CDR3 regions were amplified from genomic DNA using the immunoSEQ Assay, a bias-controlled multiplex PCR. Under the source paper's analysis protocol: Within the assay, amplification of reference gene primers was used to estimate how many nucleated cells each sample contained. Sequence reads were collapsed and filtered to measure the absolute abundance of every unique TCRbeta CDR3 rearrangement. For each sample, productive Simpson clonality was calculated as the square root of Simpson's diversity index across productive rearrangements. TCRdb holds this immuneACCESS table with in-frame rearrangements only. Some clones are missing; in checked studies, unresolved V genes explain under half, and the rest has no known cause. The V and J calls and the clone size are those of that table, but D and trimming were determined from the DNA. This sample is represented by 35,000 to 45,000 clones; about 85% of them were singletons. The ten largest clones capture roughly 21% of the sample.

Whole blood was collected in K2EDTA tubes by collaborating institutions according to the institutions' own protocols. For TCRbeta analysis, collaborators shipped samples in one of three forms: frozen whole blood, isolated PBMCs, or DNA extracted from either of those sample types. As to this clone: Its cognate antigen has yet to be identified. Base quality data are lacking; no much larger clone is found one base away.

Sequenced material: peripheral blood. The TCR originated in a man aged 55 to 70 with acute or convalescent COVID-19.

The encoded CDR3 is CASRKRGGADTQYF. In nucleotide form, the sequence is TGTGCCAGCAGGAAACGGGGGGGGGCAGATACGCAGTATTTT. The rearrangement joined TRBV14 to TRBJ2-3, with 8 bases matching TRBD2. According to the germline V gene, CDR1 reads SGHDN and CDR2 reads FVKESK. Inclusive of the bounding cysteine and phenylalanine, the CDR3 is 14 residues long. The only DNA kept is the CDR3, 42 bases in frame from the first base. V trim: 6 bases; J trim: 4 bases; unmatched bases: 6.